What follows are 20 T cell receptor beta chains derived from one specimen sequenced in a study of lung T cells in sarcoidosis with Löfgren's syndrome. Via MiXCR, TCRdb re-called the reads, giving one row per CDR3 protein. The repertoire includes tens of thousands of distinct CDR3 sequences, around 20% of them detected once, and around 2.3% sits in the top ten. Sequenced material: CD4+ T cells from PBMCs. Every receptor here comes from a human donor with sarcoidosis (Löfgren's syndrome or another form), or a control subject (not recorded which).

The chain carries TRBV5-8 and TRBJ2-1; D gene uncertain. Germline CDR1 SGHTS, CDR2 YDEGEE. This CDR3 comprises 16 residues. Trimming took 1 base from V and 0 from J, leaving 11 bases between them. This chain's CDR3 is CASSLLKAISYNEQFF. CDR3 DNA sequence: TGTGCCAGCAGCTTGTTAAAGGCGATCTCCTACAATGAGCAGTTCTTC.

This clonotype was observed at least ten times. The chain links TRBV12-3 or TRBV12-4 to TRBJ1-1; D is perhaps TRBD1 (6 bases). V lost 1 base and J 3 bases, leaving 15 bases between the germline ends. The CDR3 extends over 16 amino acids. As DNA, the CDR3 is TGTGCCAGCAGTTTAGGTGGGCCAGGGGATGACACTGAAGCTTTCTTT. It specifies CASSLGGPGDDTEAFF.

This clonotype was seen just once. A much larger clone is a single base away; this may be a read error. The J gene is TRBJ2-7, the V gene TRBV28; D might be TRBD1 (5 bases). CDR1 is MDHEN and CDR2 is SYDVKM in the germline V gene. This CDR3 has 15 residues. V lost 8 bases to trimming and J lost 6 bases, with 23 bases between them. For the CDR3, the DNA is TGTGCCAGCGGATGGAGACAGTCGGGCCGCTCCGAGCAGTACTTC. It yields the protein CASGWRQSGRSEQYF. The entire variable domain, with the rest obtained from reference TRBV28 and TRBJ2-7, is as follows: DVKVTQSSRYLVKRTGEKVFLECVQDMDHENMFWYRQDPGLGLRLIYFSYDVKMKEKGDIPEGYSVSREKKERFSLILESASTNQTSMYLCASGWRQSGRSEQYFGPGTRLTVT.

The J gene is TRBJ2-6, the V gene TRBV24-1; D is ambiguous. Trimming left V 4 bases short and J 2 bases short, with 8 bases between. Looked up from germline, CDR1 is KGHDR and CDR2 is SFDVKD. This CDR3 is built from 15 residues. CDR3 nucleotides: TGTGCCACCAGTGACCCTCGTGCTGGGGCCAACGTCCTGACTTTC. Translated, it gives CATSDPRAGANVLTF.

This clonotype was seen ten or more times. J is TRBJ1-2 and V is TRBV20-1; perhaps TRBD1 as D (6 bases). This CDR3 comprises 15 residues. Trimming left V 0 bases short and J 5 bases short, with 16 bases between. The V gene's germline CDR1 is DFQATT and CDR2 SNEGSKA (reference sequence). In nucleotides, the CDR3 is TGCAGTGCTAGAGATGGGGGGGGGCATCCGTATGGCTACACCTTC. This sequence encodes CSARDGGGHPYGYTF.

This rearrangement joins TRBV11-2 to TRBJ2-7; the match to TRBD2 covers 13 bases. The CDR3 has 15 amino acids. The germline CDR1 and CDR2 sequences are SGHAT and FQNNGV. V trimming: 1 base; J trimming: 6 bases; junction bases outside the gene matches: 3. The CDR3 sequence is CASSLAGLAGPEQYF. In DNA, the CDR3 is TGTGCCAGCAGCTTAGCGGGACTAGCGGGACCCGAGCAGTACTTC. The variable domain in full, completed from reference TRBV11-2 and TRBJ2-7, reads EAGVAQSPRYKIIEKRQSVAFWCNPISGHATLYWYQQILGQGPKLLIQFQNNGVVDDSQLPKDRFSAERLKGVDSTLKIQPAKLEDSAVYLCASSLAGLAGPEQYFGPGTRLTVT.

The chain carries TRBV11-3 and TRBJ2-2; D uncertain. The CDR3 has 13 amino acids. V dropped 2 bases and J dropped 7 bases, with 8 bases sitting between them. Germline V CDR1 and CDR2: SGHNT, YENEEA. The CDR3 nucleotides are TGTGCCAGCAGCTTAAATTACAACGGGGAGCTGTTTTTT. Protein: CASSLNYNGELFF.

As for this clonotype: A read error may account for a junction end that differs from germline. This chain joins TRBV27 and TRBJ1-1; D ambiguous. The CDR3 is 11 amino acids. CDR1 is MNHEY and CDR2 is SMNVEV in the germline V gene (reference sequence). CDR3 in DNA: TGTGCCAGCACAATGAACAATGAAGCTTTCTTT. Amino acid sequence: CASTMNNEAFF.

This clonotype has just a few counts. J is TRBJ2-5 and V is TRBV19; either TRBD1 or TRBD2 may fit D (5 bases each). Germline V gene data show CDR1 as LNHDA and CDR2 as SQIVND (reference sequence). V shed 7 bases and J shed 3 bases, with 18 bases lying between them. The CDR3 sequence is 15 residues long. The CDR3, as DNA: TGTGCCAGTACCCGGGGCCAGGGAGTGAAAGAGACCCAGTACTTC. It encodes CASTRGQGVKETQYF.

This clonotype occurred many times. The genes are TRBV2 and TRBJ1-1; D is unclear. Trimming cost V 5 bases and J 2 bases, with 12 bases left between them. Per the germline V gene, CDR1 is SNHLY and CDR2 is FYNNEI. The CDR3 length is 14 residues. CDR3 in amino acids: CASSRTAANTEAFF. The CDR3 nucleotides read TGTGCCAGCAGTCGGACCGCTGCCAACACTGAAGCTTTCTTT.

This clonotype was counted many times. The rearrangement links TRBV6-1 to TRBJ2-7; D might be TRBD1 (5 bases). V was shortened by 6 bases and J by 3 bases, with 6 bases between the two germline ends. The CDR3 contains 11 residues. CDR1 is MNHNS and CDR2 is SASEGT in the germline V gene. The DNA for the CDR3 is TGTGCCAGCAGACAGGTCTACGAGCAGTACTTC. Translated: CASRQVYEQYF.

In this sample, this clonotype turned up a few times. The J gene is TRBJ2-3, the V gene TRBV12-3 or TRBV12-4, with 7 nucleotides matching TRBD2. The CDR3 contains 16 residues. J gave up 5 bases and V 3 bases, and 11 bases lay outside the gene matches. The chain's CDR3 is CASSFFAGVRGDTQYF. The CDR3, as DNA: TGTGCCAGCAGTTTCTTTGCGGGAGTCCGGGGAGATACGCAGTATTTT.

CDR3 in amino acids: CASRRGNTGELFF. The DNA of the CDR3 is TGTGCCAGCAGGCGGGGAAACACCGGGGAGCTGTTTTTT. This chain links TRBV7-6 with TRBJ2-2, with D perhaps TRBD2 (6 bases). Germline assignment: CDR1 SGHVS and CDR2 FNYEAQ. Deletions cut 6 bases from V and 2 bases from J, with 7 bases between. CDR3 length: 13 amino acids. The complete variable domain, with remaining parts taken from reference TRBV7-6 and TRBJ2-2, reads GAGVSQSPRYKVTKRGQDVALRCDPISGHVSLYWYRQALGQGPEFLTYFNYEAQQDKSGLPNDRFSAERPEGSISTLTIQRTEQRDSAMYRCASRRGNTGELFFGEGSRLTVL.

This clonotype was seen ten or more times. This chain joins TRBV20-1 and TRBJ2-5, with 10 bases aligning to TRBD2. This CDR3 spans 14 amino acids. Germline V gene lookup returns CDR1 DFQATT and CDR2 SNEGSKA (reference sequence). Trimming removed 2 bases from V and 0 bases from J; junction bases left unmatched: 0. The CDR3 nucleotides read TGCAGTGCTAGACTAGCGGGGGACCAAGAGACCCAGTACTTC. Its protein product is CSARLAGDQETQYF.

Points on this clonotype: A read error may be the cause here, since a much bigger clone is one base away. This rearrangement joins TRBV5-1 to TRBJ1-2; the D is unclear. Germline assignment: CDR1 SGHRS and CDR2 YFSETQ. The CDR3 is 14 residues long. CDR3 residues: CASSLSPELYGHTF. The CDR3 region has the DNA TGCGCCAGCAGCTTGAGTCCGGAGCTCTATGGCCACACCTTC. Filled out from reference TRBV5-1 and TRBJ1-2, the complete variable domain reads KAGVTQTPRYLIKTRGQQVTLSCSPISGHRSVSWYQQTPGQGLQFLFEYFSETQRNKGNFPGRFSGRQFSNSRSEMNVSTLELGDSALYLCASSLSPELYGHTFGSGTRLTVV.

This clonotype was observed a handful of times. CDR3 amino acids: CASRTSGPYNEQFF. CDR3 nucleotides: TGTGCCAGCAGGACTAGCGGACCCTACAATGAGCAGTTCTTC. This chain uses TRBV12-3 or TRBV12-4 with TRBJ2-1, with 9 nucleotides matching TRBD2. The CDR3 is 14 residues long. The V and J ends lost 6 bases and 2 bases, in that order; junction bases with no gene match: 2.

A remark on this clonotype: This may come from a read error, since a much larger clone is one base off. This chain connects TRBV28 to TRBJ2-3; a weak D match, TRBD2 (7 bases). The CDR3 covers 15 residues. Germline assignment: CDR1 MDHEN and CDR2 SYDVKM. The chain's CDR3 is CAGSFGGGGTDTQYF. CDR3 in DNA: TGTGCCGGCAGTTTCGGAGGGGGGGGCACAGATACGCAGTATTTT. Together with reference TRBV28 and TRBJ2-3, the CDR3 gives the full variable domain: DVKVTQSSRYLVKRTGEKVFLECVQDMDHENMFWYRQDPGLGLRLIYFSYDVKMKEKGDIPEGYSVSREKKERFSLILESASTNQTSMYLCAGSFGGGGTDTQYFGPGTRLTVL.

Comments on this clonotype: This may arise from a read error, as a much more abundant clone is one base away. This chain links TRBV28 with TRBJ1-4; D call uncertain. The ends were cut back, 6 bases at V and 4 bases at J, with 21 bases in the middle. Germline CDR1 reads MDHEN; CDR2 reads SYDVKM. CDR3 length: 17 amino acids. CDR3 residues: CASSPSYVGLLNEKLFF. The CDR3 bases are TGTGCCAGCAGCCCAAGCTACGTGGGGTTGCTTAATGAAAAACTGTTTTTT.

The rearrangement uses TRBV10-3 and TRBJ2-3, with TRBD2 matching 10 bases. Germline CDR1 ENHRY, CDR2 SYGVKD. This CDR3 has 18 residues. V was clipped by 0 bases and J by 1 base; unmatched bases: 7. Here the CDR3 reads CAISESSTAGGRTDTQYF. For the CDR3, the DNA is TGTGCCATCAGTGAGTCCAGCACAGCGGGGGGGCGCACAGATACGCAGTATTTT.

This clonotype has more than one count but fewer than ten. The chain recombines TRBV12-3 or TRBV12-4 with TRBJ2-7, with D possibly TRBD1 on 5 matching bases. V lost 3 bases and J lost 5, with 11 bases in between. This CDR3 has 13 residues. CDR3 DNA: TGTGCCAGCAGTTTTAGGGGTGGCAACGAGCAGTACGTC. It yields the protein CASSFRGGNEQYV.